This entry describes one T cell receptor (beta chain). Here immunoSEQ multiplex PCR was the method, and the copy in TCRdb shows in-frame clones only, minus some. The table has tens of thousands of clones, 75% to 85% seen once. V lost 4 bases and J lost 8, with 22 bases in between. The germline V gene has CDR1 SGHNT and CDR2 YYREEE (reference sequence). The CDR3 length is 15 residues. This sample was included in a study of blood T cell repertoires in COVID-19. Looking at the study overall: Sample material is recorded as cDNA or gDNA derived from T cells, B-cell-depleted T cells, or PBMCs.

The source material was peripheral blood. This chain uses TRBV5-4 with TRBJ2-7, with a weak D call TRBD2 (7 bases). The receptor's source is a human donor in a cohort sampled during active COVID-19. CDR3 sequence reads: CASSRGGDTPGKQYF. For the CDR3, the DNA is TGTGCCAGCAGCAGGGGGGGGGACACCCCCGGGAAGCAGTACTTC.